A selection of T cell receptor beta chains follows, all from one sample in a study of cytotoxic CD8 clonotypes in ibrutinib-treated CLL. Using immunoSEQ multiplex PCR, the repertoire was profiled, and TCRdb retains in-frame clones only, with some absent. The repertoire includes under 200,000 clones, approximately 80% of them detected once, and about 4.6% sits in the top ten. Sequenced here: PBMCs, sampled after 24 months of ibrutinib treatment. The receptors shown here come from a human donor with chronic lymphocytic leukemia. CDR3s include the opening cysteine and the closing phenylalanine or tryptophan. Fields, in order: D gene, clone size, V gene, J gene, CDR3 DNA, CDR3 protein. The D gene is left open where the match is weak. The size of a clone is reported for some rows only, either as once, few or many, or as a class for expanded clones.

D gene: .
clone size: .
V gene: TRBV18
J gene: TRBJ1-1
CDR3 DNA: TGTGCCAGCTCGCCACAGGGCTGGACTGAAGCTTTCTTT
CDR3 protein: CASSPQGWTEAFF

D gene: .
clone size: .
V gene: TRBV11-1
J gene: TRBJ2-5
CDR3 DNA: TGTGCCAGCAGCCCAGGGACCCCGGGGGAGACCCAGTACTTC
CDR3 protein: CASSPGTPGETQYF

D gene: .
clone size: .
V gene: TRBV27
J gene: TRBJ2-1
CDR3 DNA: TGTGCCAGCAGGATGCGTTTAGGTGAGCAGTTCTTC
CDR3 protein: CASRMRLGEQFF

D gene: .
clone size: .
V gene: TRBV30
J gene: TRBJ1-5
CDR3 DNA: TGTGCCTGGAGAGGCGAGGGGGGACAGCCCCAGCATTTT
CDR3 protein: CAWRGEGGQPQHF

D gene: .
clone size: .
V gene: TRBV6-1
J gene: TRBJ1-5
CDR3 DNA: TGTGCCAGCAAACTACAGGGCAGTAGCAATCAGCCCCAGCATTTT
CDR3 protein: CASKLQGSSNQPQHF

D gene: .
clone size: .
V gene: TRBV18
J gene: TRBJ1-3
CDR3 DNA: TGTGCCAGCTCACCTGGAAACACCATATATTTT
CDR3 protein: CASSPGNTIYF

D gene: TRBD2
clone size: .
V gene: TRBV27
J gene: TRBJ2-6
CDR3 DNA: TGTGCCAGCAGTTTTAGACTAGCGGGAGCCGGGGCCAACGTCCTGACTTTC
CDR3 protein: CASSFRLAGAGANVLTF

D gene: .
clone size: .
V gene: TRBV6-6
J gene: TRBJ2-4
CDR3 DNA: TGTGCCAGCAGAGACAGTGATGCAAACATTCAGTACTTC
CDR3 protein: CASRDSDANIQYF

D gene: .
clone size: .
V gene: TRBV7-9
J gene: TRBJ1-1
CDR3 DNA: TGTGCCAGCAATCTTCTCCAGGCCAACACTGAAGCTTTCTTT
CDR3 protein: CASNLLQANTEAFF

D gene: .
clone size: .
V gene: TRBV6-5
J gene: TRBJ2-7
CDR3 DNA: TGTGCCAGCAGCCCCTCACGCGGAAACTCCTACGAGCAGTACTTC
CDR3 protein: CASSPSRGNSYEQYF

D gene: .
clone size: .
V gene: TRBV11-3
J gene: TRBJ2-5
CDR3 DNA: TGTGCCAGCAGCTCAGGGGCGGGAGAGACCCAGTACTTC
CDR3 protein: CASSSGAGETQYF

D gene: .
clone size: .
V gene: TRBV5-1
J gene: TRBJ2-6
CDR3 DNA: TGCGCCAGCAGCCAATACGTCTCTGGGGCCAACGTCCTGACTTTC
CDR3 protein: CASSQYVSGANVLTF

D gene: .
clone size: .
V gene: TRBV7-2
J gene: TRBJ2-1
CDR3 DNA: TGTGCCAGCAGCTCAAATGACCTCACCTACAATGAGCAGTTCTTC
CDR3 protein: CASSSNDLTYNEQFF

D gene: .
clone size: .
V gene: TRBV6-6
J gene: TRBJ2-3
CDR3 DNA: TGTGCCAGCAGTTACGGGAGGATCCGGGTGTCGGATACGCAGTATTTT
CDR3 protein: CASSYGRIRVSDTQYF

D gene: TRBD2
clone size: .
V gene: TRBV5-1
J gene: TRBJ2-7
CDR3 DNA: TGCGCCAGCAGCTTGGCGGGTAGCGGGGGCTACGAGCAGTACTTC
CDR3 protein: CASSLAGSGGYEQYF

D gene: .
clone size: few
V gene: TRBV9
J gene: TRBJ2-7
CDR3 DNA: TGTGCCAGCAGCGTAGCAACAGGGATAAAGTACGAGCAGTACTTC
CDR3 protein: CASSVATGIKYEQYF

D gene: .
clone size: .
V gene: TRBV28
J gene: TRBJ2-7
CDR3 DNA: TGTGCCAGCAGTTTAGCCCCGGACCGGGACGAGCAGTACTTC
CDR3 protein: CASSLAPDRDEQYF

D gene: .
clone size: .
V gene: TRBV11-3
J gene: TRBJ2-2
CDR3 DNA: TGTGCCAGCAGCCTCCTTCGGAACACCGGGGAGCTGTTTTTT
CDR3 protein: CASSLLRNTGELFF

D gene: TRBD1
clone size: once
V gene: TRBV2
J gene: TRBJ2-7
CDR3 DNA: TGTGCCAGCAGGATCAGGGGGCAATTCTACGAGCAGTACTTC
CDR3 protein: CASRIRGQFYEQYF

D gene: .
clone size: .
V gene: TRBV19
J gene: TRBJ2-7
CDR3 DNA: TGTGCCAGTAGTCCTCTCCTGGGTGCTATGCCCTACGAGCAGTACTTC
CDR3 protein: CASSPLLGAMPYEQYF

D gene: .
clone size: .
V gene: TRBV21-1
J gene: TRBJ1-5
CDR3 DNA: TGTGCCAGCAGCAAAGCAGATAGCAATCAGCCCCAGCATTTT
CDR3 protein: CASSKADSNQPQHF

D gene: .
clone size: .
V gene: TRBV2
J gene: TRBJ1-4
CDR3 DNA: TGTGCCAGCATAGAAGGTTCTAATGAAAAACTGTTTTTT
CDR3 protein: CASIEGSNEKLFF

D gene: TRBD1
clone size: .
V gene: TRBV19
J gene: TRBJ1-3
CDR3 DNA: TGTGCCAGTAGTAAGCAGGGGGCCTTACTCTCTGGAAACACCATATATTTT
CDR3 protein: CASSKQGALLSGNTIYF

D gene: .
clone size: .
V gene: TRBV6-5
J gene: TRBJ2-3
CDR3 DNA: TGTGCCAGCAGTAGACTCGCCGGGTCGGATACGCAGTATTTT
CDR3 protein: CASSRLAGSDTQYF

D gene: .
clone size: .
V gene: TRBV7-2
J gene: TRBJ2-5
CDR3 DNA: TGTGCCAGCAGCTTAGCGGTAGACGGGGCGAAGACCCAGTACTTC
CDR3 protein: CASSLAVDGAKTQYF

D gene: .
clone size: .
V gene: TRBV7-3
J gene: TRBJ1-2
CDR3 DNA: TGTGCCAGCAGCTTAACCGCAGGTGGGAACTATGGCTACACCTTC
CDR3 protein: CASSLTAGGNYGYTF

D gene: .
clone size: .
V gene: TRBV5-1
J gene: TRBJ2-3
CDR3 DNA: TGCGCCAGCAGCACGGCAGGGGGCACAGATACGCAGTATTTT
CDR3 protein: CASSTAGGTDTQYF

D gene: TRBD1
clone size: .
V gene: TRBV27
J gene: TRBJ1-6
CDR3 DNA: TGTGCCAGCAGTCCTGGGACAGGGGGTTCCTATAATTCACCCCTCCACTTT
CDR3 protein: CASSPGTGGSYNSPLHF

D gene: TRBD2
clone size: .
V gene: TRBV19
J gene: TRBJ2-3
CDR3 DNA: TGTGCCAGTAGTAGAGCGGGGACAGATACGCAGTATTTT
CDR3 protein: CASSRAGTDTQYF

D gene: .
clone size: .
V gene: TRBV6-6
J gene: TRBJ1-5
CDR3 DNA: TGTGCCAGCAGTGAGTCGAAGAATCAGCCCCAGCATTTT
CDR3 protein: CASSESKNQPQHF

D gene: .
clone size: once
V gene: TRBV6-4
J gene: TRBJ1-2
CDR3 DNA: TGTGCCAGCAGTGAATGGTCAGGGGCTAACTATGGCTACACCTTC
CDR3 protein: CASSEWSGANYGYTF

D gene: .
clone size: .
V gene: TRBV5-1
J gene: TRBJ2-7
CDR3 DNA: TGCGCCAGCAGCTTGGGAGGGGCAGATTTATACGAGCAGTACTTC
CDR3 protein: CASSLGGADLYEQYF

D gene: TRBD1
clone size: .
V gene: TRBV19
J gene: TRBJ2-2
CDR3 DNA: TGTGCCAGTAGGGGGACAGGGGACTTAGGAGGGGAGCTGTTTTTT
CDR3 protein: CASRGTGDLGGELFF

D gene: .
clone size: .
V gene: TRBV27
J gene: TRBJ1-1
CDR3 DNA: TGTGCCAGCAGCTTAACGGGAGGGAGAGGGACTGAAGCTTTCTTT
CDR3 protein: CASSLTGGRGTEAFF

D gene: .
clone size: few
V gene: TRBV19
J gene: TRBJ1-1
CDR3 DNA: TGTGCCAGTAGGTTACGGGGGAACACTGAAGCTTTCTTT
CDR3 protein: CASRLRGNTEAFF

D gene: TRBD1
clone size: .
V gene: TRBV5-1
J gene: TRBJ1-2
CDR3 DNA: TGCGCCAGCAGCTCCCGGACAGGGGCCTCCCCGGGGGGCTACACCTTC
CDR3 protein: CASSSRTGASPGGYTF

D gene: TRBD1
clone size: .
V gene: TRBV4-2
J gene: TRBJ2-4
CDR3 DNA: TGTGCCAGCAGCCAAGTGGACAGGGGAGGGTTAACCAAAAACATTCAGTACTTC
CDR3 protein: CASSQVDRGGLTKNIQYF

D gene: .
clone size: once
V gene: TRBV6-1
J gene: TRBJ1-2
CDR3 DNA: TGTGCCAGCAGTGAAGGGAGAACGGGGGGCTACACCTTC
CDR3 protein: CASSEGRTGGYTF

D gene: .
clone size: few
V gene: TRBV4-3
J gene: TRBJ1-2
CDR3 DNA: TGCGCCAGCAGCCAAGAGTCGGGGACCCTAGGAAGCTATGGCTACACCTTC
CDR3 protein: CASSQESGTLGSYGYTF